This T cell receptor beta chain was found in a study of cytomegalovirus exposure and HLA in healthy donors (dated by TCRdb to the late 2010s). Some background on the complete study: According to an earlier analysis of 587 of the donors, about 179 million T cells yielded roughly 110 million unique TCR beta sequences and around 280 Gb of sequence data. Donor age, sex, ethnicity and CMV serostatus were compiled together with the repertoire data. High-throughput TCR immunosequencing, statistical association of individual TCRs with disease status, and machine learning were combined to predict cytomegalovirus infection status. An earlier analysis of about 600 of the donors used high-throughput TCR beta sequencing to judge whether each TCR beta V gene segment behaved as functional or pseudogenic. Every discovery cohort repertoire had been produced on one sequencing platform. A later analysis re-examined previously published TCR beta repertoires from 500 to 700 donors and added high-resolution HLA genotyping to investigate patterns of TCR occurrence. The number of donors typed differed by locus, with roughly 629-640 for A, B, C, DRB1 and DQB1, 522 for DQA1, some 570 for DPA1, and 400 to 490 for DPB1. Using immunosequencing, the study profiled T cell repertoires from fewer than 700 subjects and related those repertoires to cytomegalovirus serostatus. Because of strong linkage in the cohort, five DR-DQ haplotypes were treated as single units for association and clustering. The study aimed to test whether cataloging public T cell receptors could reveal signatures of past pathogen exposure. The later analysis used no new phenotypic data to find candidate immune exposures, relying instead on TCR beta sequences and their occurrence across donors. A later genetic analysis took genome-wide SNP genotypes for about three fifths of the 666 donors and used that subset as a discovery cohort. Among 398 genotyped donors of the cohort, an average of 235,054 unique TCR beta nucleotide sequences were sequenced per donor, about a sixth of them non-productive. Class I and class II HLA loci were covered by the typing at four-digit resolution. Of the 300 to 450 genotyped donors, 81% were placed in the genetic ancestry cluster associated with self-reported Caucasian donors. Around 320 gigabases of sequencing data and approximately 80 million unique TCR sequences were included in an early release covering several hundred HLA-typed donors. A separate validation cohort of over a hundred different subjects was used in addition to the roughly 700-subject first cohort. Overall results and qualifications from the work: The authors suggested that the approach could potentially be extended to other disease states and immunological phenotypes. A group of highly shared sequence variants was considered likely to be a technical artifact of the sequencing pipeline. Some 16 rarely observed V segments, including chromosome 9 orphons, were excluded from the earlier analysis of approximately 600 of the donors because counts were too low. In vitro tests confirmed that a few of the cytomegalovirus-associated TCR beta chains recognize cytomegalovirus antigens. When HLA alleles, especially DR and DQ, strongly co-occurred, attributing TCR associations to individual alleles was difficult. In a later analysis, HLA-associated TCR beta chains showed more clonal expansion and lower generation probabilities than non-associated chains that were equally common. In a later analysis, the rate of TCR association differed among HLA loci, with DRB1 alleles having the most associated TCRs and HLA-C alleles having the fewest. In a later analysis, most CMV-associated TCR beta chains were found to appear HLA-restricted, with HLA associations seemingly driven largely by CMV exposure. Correlated functional status among segregating V segments might reflect linkage disequilibrium, but an unknown experimental factor could not be ruled out. The classifier was reported to diagnose cytomegalovirus status with high specificity and sensitivity in both the original and validation cohorts. In an earlier analysis of more than 450 of the donors, most TCR beta V segments were observed in productive rearrangements about 87% or about 30% of the time, broadly matching IMGT annotations. A further reported finding was that TCR beta sequences accurately predicted the HLA-A and HLA-B alleles for most subjects in the first cohort. HLA typing was unavailable for some donors at each locus, so association tests used only the typed subset. In a later genetic analysis, fewer N-insertions in productive TCRs were reported among donors in an Asian-associated ancestry cluster than the roughly 640-donor mean. The study listed 150 to 200 TCR beta chains as associated with cytomegalovirus. A later genetic analysis associated a missense DCLRE1C variant with V-gene and J-gene trimming of TCR beta chains, and an independent cohort replicated the association. While some public TCRs were present in many individuals, most TCR sequences turned up only very rarely across donors. In a later analysis, several top co-occurrence clusters were reported to appear linked to parvovirus B19, influenza, CMV and Epstein-Barr virus. For the cohort, immune exposure information was limited to CMV serostatus. The presence/absence analyses assumed that sequencing depth was roughly uniform across donors, and that assumption may not be true. In a later analysis, more than 15,000 TCR beta sequences were associated with specific HLA alleles at a false discovery rate of 0.05. The cohort was sequenced for TCR beta chains only, and without alpha or paired-chain data the features that could be detected were limited.

Receptor libraries were prepared by the immunoSEQ multiplex PCR assay. For the multiplex PCR, a mixture combining 60 forward primers for TCR Vbeta segments and 13 reverse primers for TCR Jbeta segments was used. A multiplex PCR assay on genomic DNA amplified the CDR3 region of rearranged TCR beta genes. The amplified TCR beta libraries were sequenced on the Illumina HiSeq System as 87-base-pair reads. The authors' analysis ran thus. A later analysis tallied about 77 million unique TCR beta chains across the 700 or so repertoires, and around 12 million of those chains were shared by two or more donors. Raw reads were error-corrected and collapsed into unique sequences by a nearest-neighbor algorithm in which closely related sequences were merged to remove PCR and sequencing errors. V, D and J gene segments were assigned by aligning CDR3 sequences to IMGT reference sequences. Each retained sequence needed at least a six-nucleotide match to both a V gene segment and a J gene segment. A rearrangement counted as productive if the CDR3 had no stop codons and remained in frame with V and J, and every other rearrangement counted as non-productive. Following IMGT convention, CDR3 was defined as the stretch from the second conserved V-encoded cysteine up to the conserved J-encoded phenylalanine. In an earlier analysis of 550 to 650 of the donors, sequences lacking an unambiguous match to a single V gene segment were excluded. In an earlier analysis of some 590 of the donors, V segments were called functional above 56.7% productive rearrangements and were called segregating when the between-donor standard deviation exceeded 5%. To diagnose cytomegalovirus status from the catalog of TCR beta chain sequences, a statistical classification framework was built. In a later analysis, V and J genes were assigned by comparing TCR nucleotide sequences against IMGT/GENE-DB human TR gene sequences. Using the TCRdist pipeline, a later analysis assigned CDR3 sequences along with most-parsimonious VDJ recombination scenarios. In a later analysis, each TCR beta chain was defined by its CDR3 amino acid sequence together with its V-gene family, and reads lacking a unique V-gene family were excluded. A later analysis removed 550 to 700 highly shared, low-generation-probability nucleotide sequences to deal with suspected cross-contamination and a sequencing artifact. In a later analysis, a clonal expansion index for each public chain was calculated from normalized within-repertoire ranks of inferred template counts. In a later analysis, generation probabilities were computed with a VDJ recombination model fitted to out-of-frame rearrangements, and the resulting probabilities were checked against IGoR. In a later analysis, hypergeometric tests were used to score TCR-TCR, TCR-HLA and TCR-CMV co-occurrence, with a repertoire-size bias correction applied to TCR pairs. To estimate false discovery rates, a later analysis permuted the HLA or CMV assignments 20 times. In a later analysis, co-occurring TCRs were grouped using DBSCAN, with TCRdist sequence similarity added in when clustering inside HLA-allele-positive subsets. Co-occurrence clustering excluded repertoires with fewer than 30,000 or more than 120,000 public chains, plus five with anomalous nucleotide sharing. Sourced from immuneACCESS, this table was stored by TCRdb with only in-frame sequences that have V and J called. A share of the clones is absent; for the studies checked, an unresolved V gene accounts for under half, and the remainder has no known explanation. V and J calls and clone size are given by that table; D and trimming were obtained from the DNA. This sample's table contains 140,000 to 150,000 clones. The top ten constitute 0.96% of the sample.

The cohort comprised fewer than 750 healthy bone marrow donors. Cohort members were all nominally healthy when sampled, although unrecorded immune exposures were likely present. The donor was CMV seronegative and was included in the group of under 450 seronegative cohort members. A peripheral blood sample was provided by each donor, and peripheral blood mononuclear cells were used for TCR beta sequencing. The Qiagen DNeasy Blood Extraction Kit was used to extract genomic DNA from the blood cell samples. In the case of this clone: The specificity of this receptor is unknown.

The sequence was collected from a male donor in good health and CMV-seronegative. The sample taken for sequencing was PBMCs.

CDR3 reads: CASSIPGQGNEKLFF. The bases read TGTGCCAGTAGTATACCGGGACAGGGGAATGAAAAACTGTTTTTT. The chain uses TRBV19 and TRBJ1-4, and 10 junctional nucleotides match TRBD1. The germline V gene (reference sequence) supplies CDR1 LNHDA and CDR2 SQIVND. Spanning cysteine to phenylalanine, the CDR3 consists of 15 amino acids. Left in the record is the CDR3 DNA by itself, 45 bases read in frame from the first base. Trimming takes 2 bases off V and 5 bases off J; junction bases not matched to a gene: 2.